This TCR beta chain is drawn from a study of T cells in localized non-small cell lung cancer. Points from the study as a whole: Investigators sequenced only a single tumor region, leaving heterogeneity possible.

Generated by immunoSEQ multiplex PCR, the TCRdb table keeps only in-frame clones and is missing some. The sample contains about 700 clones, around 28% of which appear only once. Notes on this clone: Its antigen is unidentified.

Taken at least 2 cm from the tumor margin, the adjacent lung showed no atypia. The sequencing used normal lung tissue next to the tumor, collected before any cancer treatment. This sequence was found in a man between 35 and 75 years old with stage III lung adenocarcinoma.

The DNA for the CDR3 is TGTGCCAGTAGTATCGGCGGCTCCTACAATGAGCAGTTCTTC. Translation gives CASSIGGSYNEQFF. The V call is TRBV19, the J call TRBJ2-1; D not certain. Trimming took off 3 bases at V and 0 bases at J, with 6 bases between the two ends. The CDR3 is 14 amino acids. The germline V gene encodes CDR1 LNHDA and CDR2 SQIVND (reference sequence).